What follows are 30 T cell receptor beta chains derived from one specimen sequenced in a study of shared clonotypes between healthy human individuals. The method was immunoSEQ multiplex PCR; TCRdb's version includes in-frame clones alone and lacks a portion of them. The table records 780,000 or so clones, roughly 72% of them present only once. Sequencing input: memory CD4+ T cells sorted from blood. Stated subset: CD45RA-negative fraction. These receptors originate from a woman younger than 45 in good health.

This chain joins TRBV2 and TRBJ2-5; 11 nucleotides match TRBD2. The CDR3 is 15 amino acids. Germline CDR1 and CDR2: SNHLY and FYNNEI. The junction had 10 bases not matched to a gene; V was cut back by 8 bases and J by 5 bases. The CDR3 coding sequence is TGTGCCAGCTTACTAGCGGGAGCGGGGGGTGAGACCCAGTACTTC. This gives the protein CASLLAGAGGETQYF.

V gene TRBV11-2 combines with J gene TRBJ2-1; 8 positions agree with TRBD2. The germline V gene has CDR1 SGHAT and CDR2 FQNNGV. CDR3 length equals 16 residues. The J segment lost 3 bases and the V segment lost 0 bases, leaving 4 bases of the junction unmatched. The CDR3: CASSLDVAGHYNEQFF. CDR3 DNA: TGTGCCAGCAGCTTAGATGTAGCGGGGCACTACAATGAGCAGTTCTTC.

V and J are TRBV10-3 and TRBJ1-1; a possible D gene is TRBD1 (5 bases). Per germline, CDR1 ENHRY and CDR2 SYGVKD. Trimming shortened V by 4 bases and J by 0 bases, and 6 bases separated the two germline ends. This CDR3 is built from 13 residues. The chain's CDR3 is CAISGQLNTEAFF. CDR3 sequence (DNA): TGTGCCATCAGTGGACAGTTGAACACTGAAGCTTTCTTT.

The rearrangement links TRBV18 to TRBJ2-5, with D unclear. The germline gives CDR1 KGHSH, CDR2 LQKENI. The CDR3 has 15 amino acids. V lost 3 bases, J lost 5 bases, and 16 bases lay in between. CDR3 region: CASSPHHSAHETQYF. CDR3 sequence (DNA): TGTGCCAGCTCACCCCACCATTCTGCCCACGAGACCCAGTACTTC. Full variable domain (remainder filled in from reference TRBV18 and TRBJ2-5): NAGVMQNPRHLVRRRGQEARLRCSPMKGHSHVYWYRQLPEEGLKFMVYLQKENIIDESGMPKERFSAEFPKEGPSILRIQQVVRGDSAAYFCASSPHHSAHETQYFGPGTRLLVL.

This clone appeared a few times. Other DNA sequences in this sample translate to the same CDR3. The CDR3 loop reads CASSLGTGGLEQYF. The CDR3 coding sequence is TGCGCCAGCAGCTTGGGGACAGGGGGTCTCGAGCAGTACTTC. This chain uses TRBV5-1 with TRBJ2-7; 10 bases agree with TRBD1. Germline V lookup: CDR1 SGHRS, CDR2 YFSETQ. Trimming at V came to 0 bases and at J to 6 bases, leaving 3 bases not matched to a gene. The CDR3 has 14 amino acids.

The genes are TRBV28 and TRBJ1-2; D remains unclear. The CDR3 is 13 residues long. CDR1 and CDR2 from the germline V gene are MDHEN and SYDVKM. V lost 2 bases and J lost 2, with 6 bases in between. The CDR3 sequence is CASSLVANYGYTF. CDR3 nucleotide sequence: TGTGCCAGCAGTTTAGTGGCCAACTATGGCTACACCTTC.

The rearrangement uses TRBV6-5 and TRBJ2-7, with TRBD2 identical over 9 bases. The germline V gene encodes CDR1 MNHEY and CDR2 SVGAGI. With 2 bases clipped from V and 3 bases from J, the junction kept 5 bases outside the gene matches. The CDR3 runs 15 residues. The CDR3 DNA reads TGTGCCAGCAGTTACGACCCTAGCGGGAACTACGAGCAGTACTTC. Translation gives CASSYDPSGNYEQYF.

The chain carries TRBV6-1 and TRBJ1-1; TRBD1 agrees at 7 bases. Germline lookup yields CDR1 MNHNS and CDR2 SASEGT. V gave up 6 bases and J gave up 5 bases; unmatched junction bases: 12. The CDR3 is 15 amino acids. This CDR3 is CASSRPMQGGTEAFF. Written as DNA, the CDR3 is TGTGCCAGCAGCCGCCCAATGCAGGGGGGAACTGAAGCTTTCTTT.

The CDR3 here is CASREGTFTGELFF. As DNA, the CDR3 is TGTGCCAGCAGAGAAGGGACCTTCACCGGGGAGCTGTTTTTT. The chain links TRBV9 to TRBJ2-2; either TRBD1 or TRBD2 may supply D (5 bases each). CDR1 is SGDLS and CDR2 is YYNGEE in the germline V gene. Between the trimmed V and J ends, which lost 5 bases and 4 bases, there was a span of 12 bases. The CDR3 loop spans 14 amino acids.

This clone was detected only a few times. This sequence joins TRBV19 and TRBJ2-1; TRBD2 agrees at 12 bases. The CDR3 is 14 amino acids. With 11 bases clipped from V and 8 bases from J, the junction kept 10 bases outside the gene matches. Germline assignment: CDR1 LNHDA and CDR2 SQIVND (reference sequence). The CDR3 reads CAAGGLAGGDEQFF. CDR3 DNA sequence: TGTGCCGCAGGGGGACTAGCGGGTGGGGATGAGCAGTTCTTC.

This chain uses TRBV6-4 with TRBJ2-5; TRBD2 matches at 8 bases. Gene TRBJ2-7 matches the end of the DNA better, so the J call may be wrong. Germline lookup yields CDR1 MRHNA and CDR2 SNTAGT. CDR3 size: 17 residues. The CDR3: CASSDCQPSGSSYEQYF. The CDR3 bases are TGTGCCAGCAGTGATTGTCAACCGAGCGGGAGCTCCTACGAGCAGTACTTC.

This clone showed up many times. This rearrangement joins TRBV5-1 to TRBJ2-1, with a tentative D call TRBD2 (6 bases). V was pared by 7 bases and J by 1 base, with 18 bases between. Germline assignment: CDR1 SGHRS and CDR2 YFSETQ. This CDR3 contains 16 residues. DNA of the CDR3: TGCGCCAGCGAGGAAAGCGGGTTCGGGTCCTACAATGAGCAGTTCTTC. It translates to CASEESGFGSYNEQFF.

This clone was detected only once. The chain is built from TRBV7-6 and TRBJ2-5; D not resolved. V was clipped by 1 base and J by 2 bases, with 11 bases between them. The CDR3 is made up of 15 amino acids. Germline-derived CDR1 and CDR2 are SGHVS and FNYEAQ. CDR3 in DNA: TGTGCCAGCAGCTTAGTTCCGGCCAGGCAAGAGACCCAGTACTTC. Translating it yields CASSLVPARQETQYF.

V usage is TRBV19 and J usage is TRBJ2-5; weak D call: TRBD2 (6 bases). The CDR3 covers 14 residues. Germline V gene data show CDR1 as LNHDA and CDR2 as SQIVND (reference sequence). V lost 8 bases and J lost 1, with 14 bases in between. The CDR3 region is CASGPGRLQETQYF. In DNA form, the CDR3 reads TGTGCCAGTGGCCCCGGGAGACTCCAAGAGACCCAGTACTTC.

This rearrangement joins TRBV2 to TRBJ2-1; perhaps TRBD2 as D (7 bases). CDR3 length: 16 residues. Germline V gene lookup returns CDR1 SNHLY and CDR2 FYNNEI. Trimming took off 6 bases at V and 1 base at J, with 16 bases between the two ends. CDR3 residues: CASRGGLGGSYNEQFF. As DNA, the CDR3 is TGTGCCAGCAGGGGAGGGCTAGGGGGGTCCTACAATGAGCAGTTCTTC.

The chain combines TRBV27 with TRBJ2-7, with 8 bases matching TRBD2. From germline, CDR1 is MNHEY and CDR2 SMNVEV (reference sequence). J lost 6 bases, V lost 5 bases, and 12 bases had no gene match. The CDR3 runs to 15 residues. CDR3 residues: CASSTPTSGGAEQYF. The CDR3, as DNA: TGTGCCAGCAGTACGCCGACCTCCGGGGGGGCCGAGCAGTACTTC.

For the CDR3, the DNA is TGTGCCAGTAGTATACGGGGCTCAGGGGAGACCCAGTACTTC. Amino acid sequence: CASSIRGSGETQYF. The chain links TRBV19 to TRBJ2-5; the D gene could be TRBD1 or TRBD2 (5 bases each). Germline CDR1 reads LNHDA; CDR2 reads SQIVND (reference sequence). This CDR3 has 14 amino acids. Between the trimmed V and J ends, which lost 2 bases and 5 bases, there was a span of 12 bases.

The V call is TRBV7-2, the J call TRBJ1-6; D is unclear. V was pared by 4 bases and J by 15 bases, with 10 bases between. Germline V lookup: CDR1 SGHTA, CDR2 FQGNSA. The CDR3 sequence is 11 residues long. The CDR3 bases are TGTGCCAGCAGCTCGAGCAATATCCTCCACTTT. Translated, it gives CASSSSNILHF.

In nucleotides, the CDR3 is TGTGCCAGCAGTGTGACCTTTAGCACAGATACGCAGTATTTT. As protein: CASSVTFSTDTQYF. The rearrangement joins TRBV25-1 to TRBJ2-3, with unresolved D. The V gene lost 4 bases and the J gene lost 0 bases, with 8 bases spanning the gap. This CDR3 region has 14 residues. Per the germline V gene, CDR1 is MGHDK and CDR2 is SYGVNS.

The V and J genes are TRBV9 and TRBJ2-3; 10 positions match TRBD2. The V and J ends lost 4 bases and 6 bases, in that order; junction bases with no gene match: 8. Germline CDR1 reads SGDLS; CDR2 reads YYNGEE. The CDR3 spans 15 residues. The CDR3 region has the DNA TGTGCCAGCAGCCCATCTAGCGGGAGTATGGATACGCAGTATTTT. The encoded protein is CASSPSSGSMDTQYF.

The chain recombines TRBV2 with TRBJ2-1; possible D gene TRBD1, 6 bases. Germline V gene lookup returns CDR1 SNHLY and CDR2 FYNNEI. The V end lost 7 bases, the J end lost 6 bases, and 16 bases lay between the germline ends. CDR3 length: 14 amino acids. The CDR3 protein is CASKPGALVNEQFF. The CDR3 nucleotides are TGTGCCAGCAAGCCAGGGGCTTTAGTCAATGAGCAGTTCTTC. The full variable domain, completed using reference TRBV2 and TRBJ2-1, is EPEVTQTPSHQVTQMGQEVILRCVPISNHLYFYWYRQILGQKVEFLVSFYNNEISEKSEIFDDQFSVERPDGSNFTLKIRSTKLEDSAMYFCASKPGALVNEQFFGPGTRLTVL.

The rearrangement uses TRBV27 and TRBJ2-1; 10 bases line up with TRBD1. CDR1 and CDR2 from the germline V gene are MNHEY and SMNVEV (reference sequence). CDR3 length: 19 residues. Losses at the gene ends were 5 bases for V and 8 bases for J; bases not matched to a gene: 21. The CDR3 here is CASSRRGQGRFPSRDEQFF. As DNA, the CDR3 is TGTGCCAGCAGTCGACGGGGACAGGGGAGGTTCCCGAGTCGAGATGAGCAGTTCTTC.

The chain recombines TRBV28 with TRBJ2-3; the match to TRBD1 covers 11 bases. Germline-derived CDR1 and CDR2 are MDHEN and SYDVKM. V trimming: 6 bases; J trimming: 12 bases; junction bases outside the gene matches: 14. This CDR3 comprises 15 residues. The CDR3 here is CASSHPGTGGRIQYF. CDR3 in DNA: TGTGCCAGCAGCCATCCCGGGACAGGGGGTAGGATTCAGTATTTT.

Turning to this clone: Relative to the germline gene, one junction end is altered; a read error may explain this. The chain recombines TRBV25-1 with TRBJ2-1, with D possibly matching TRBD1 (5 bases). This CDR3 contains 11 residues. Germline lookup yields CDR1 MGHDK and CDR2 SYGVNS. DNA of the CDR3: TGTGCCAGCAGTGAAATTGGCAGGGTGCTCTTC. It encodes CASSEIGRVLF.

CDR3 sequence: CASSLPSSVQETQYF. The CDR3 coding sequence is TGTGCCAGCAGCTTACCATCTAGCGTTCAAGAGACCCAGTACTTC. The rearrangement links TRBV7-6 to TRBJ2-5, with D possibly being TRBD2 (6 bases). V lost 2 bases and J lost 2, with 12 bases in between. CDR3 length equals 15 residues. The V gene's germline CDR1 is SGHVS and CDR2 FNYEAQ.

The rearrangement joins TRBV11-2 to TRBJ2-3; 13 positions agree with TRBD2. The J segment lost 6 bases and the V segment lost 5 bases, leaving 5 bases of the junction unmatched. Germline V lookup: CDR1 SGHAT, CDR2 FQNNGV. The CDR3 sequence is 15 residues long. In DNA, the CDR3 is TGTGCCAGCAGCCCCGGACTAGCGGGAGCTGATACGCAGTATTTT. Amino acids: CASSPGLAGADTQYF.

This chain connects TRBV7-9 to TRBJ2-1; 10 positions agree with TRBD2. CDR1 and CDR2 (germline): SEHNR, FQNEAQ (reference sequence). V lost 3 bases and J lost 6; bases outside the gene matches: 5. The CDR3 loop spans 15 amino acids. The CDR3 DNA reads TGTGCCAGCAGCTTCTCTAGCGGGAGTTCCAATGAGCAGTTCTTC. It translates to CASSFSSGSSNEQFF.

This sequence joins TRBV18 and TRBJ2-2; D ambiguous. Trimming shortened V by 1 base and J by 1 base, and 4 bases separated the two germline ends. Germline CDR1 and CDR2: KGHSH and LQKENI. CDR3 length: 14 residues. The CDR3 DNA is TGTGCCAGCTCACCACAGGTGAACACCGGGGAGCTGTTTTTT. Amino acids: CASSPQVNTGELFF.

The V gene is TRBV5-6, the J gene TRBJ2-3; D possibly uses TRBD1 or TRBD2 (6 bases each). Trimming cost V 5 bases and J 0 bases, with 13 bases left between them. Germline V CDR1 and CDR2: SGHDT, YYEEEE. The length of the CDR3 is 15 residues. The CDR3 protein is CASSWGAASTDTQYF. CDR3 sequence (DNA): TGTGCCAGCAGTTGGGGGGCAGCTAGCACAGATACGCAGTATTTT.

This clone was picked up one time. CDR3 residues: CASSQGLAGVREQYF. Here the CDR3 DNA reads TGTGCCAGCAGTCAAGGACTAGCGGGAGTCCGGGAGCAGTACTTC. This rearrangement joins TRBV27 to TRBJ2-7, with TRBD2 matching 13 bases. This CDR3 comprises 15 residues. Germline-derived CDR1 and CDR2 are MNHEY and SMNVEV (reference sequence). The ends lost 5 bases at V and 7 bases at J; junction bases unmatched: 8.